This T cell receptor (beta chain) was captured by sequencing in a study of blood T cells in healthy people across ages. General study results and limits: No one knew whether donors had CMV, which possibly confounded expanded clonotype changes. A roughly linear fall in TCR beta diversity per million T cells was seen with increasing age.

Germline V gene lookup returns CDR1 SGHVS and CDR2 FQNEAQ. The CDR3 length is 16 residues. Turning to this clonotype: No antigen is known for it. Mismatch with germline at one junction end may stem from a read error.

The donors, healthy Caucasians from Russia, were aged roughly 6 to 95. For every donor, a draw yielded around 10 milliliters of peripheral blood. PCR was performed a second time for about 6 to 12 cycles using a sample-barcoded 5' primer and a J-beta primer mix. A single record per CDR3 protein comes from TCRdb applying MiXCR to the 5' RACE reads. The sample yields some 1.6 million distinct CDR3 sequences, about 35% seen once. The clonotype comes from a woman aged 25 to 39 in good health. The chain uses TRBV7-8 and TRBJ1-1, with 7 bases fitting TRBD1. Sequenced sample: blood. Written as DNA, the CDR3 is TGTGCCAGCAGCTTAGATCGGGGACAGATGAACACTGGAGCTTTCTTT. Protein product: CASSLDRGQMNTGAFF.